One and the same sample provided the 19 T cell receptor beta chains below, sequenced in a study of CD8 T cells in ankylosing spondylitis. Study-wide findings and caveats: Typical of ankylosing spondylitis blood, it appeared, was a TCR beta motif of 7 or 8 highly homologous variants.

TCRdb reanalysed the 5' RACE reads using MiXCR and keeps one entry per CDR3 protein. The data contain 400,000 to 450,000 distinct CDR3 sequences, 15% to 20% of them seen just once; the ten biggest clones take up approximately 1%. These receptors lack a known antigen. The sequenced material came from blood, either unsorted or a sorted T cell fraction (not recorded which). The receptors here all came from a male donor with ankylosing spondylitis.

V gene TRBV3-1 combines with J gene TRBJ1-3, with D possibly TRBD1 on 6 matching bases. Per the germline V gene, CDR1 is LGHDT and CDR2 is YNNKEL (reference sequence). CDR3 length: 15 amino acids. V lost 5 bases, J lost 0 bases, and 11 bases lay in between. CDR3 protein: CASSSQGTSGNTIYF. Written as DNA, the CDR3 is TGTGCCAGCAGCTCCCAGGGGACCTCTGGAAACACCATATATTTT.

This clonotype has only a few counts. The chain carries TRBV11-1 and TRBJ2-3, with 7 bases identical to TRBD1. Germline-derived CDR1 and CDR2 are SGHAT and FQDESV (reference sequence). V gave up 3 bases and J gave up 2 bases; unmatched junction bases: 20. This CDR3 is 20 amino acids long. CDR3 in DNA: TGTGCCAGCAGCTTCCCCCCTGGACAGGCCTATATGGGGTTCACAGATACGCAGTATTTT. Amino acid sequence: CASSFPPGQAYMGFTDTQYF.

This clonotype has more than one count but fewer than ten. The rearrangement uses TRBV12-3 or TRBV12-4 and TRBJ2-3, with 9 bases aligning to TRBD2. The CDR3 is 17 residues long. Unmatched junction bases numbered 12, after V lost 6 bases and J lost 2 bases. The CDR3 is CASSLKTSGYYTDTQYF. The DNA for the CDR3 is TGTGCCAGCAGCCTAAAGACTAGCGGATACTACACAGATACGCAGTATTTT.

This clonotype occurred many times. The genes are TRBV20-1 and TRBJ2-7; D perhaps matches TRBD1 (6 bases). The germline V and J ends were trimmed by 4 bases and 3 bases, with 10 bases remaining between them. The CDR3 runs 12 residues. Per germline, CDR1 DFQATT and CDR2 SNEGSKA (reference sequence). The CDR3 DNA is TGCAGTGCTACCTGGGACATCTACGAGCAGTACTTC. It encodes CSATWDIYEQYF.

J is TRBJ1-2 and V is TRBV12-3 or TRBV12-4, with TRBD1 identical over 12 bases. V lost 2 bases to trimming and J lost 7 bases; unmatched junction nucleotides: 8. The length of the CDR3 is 16 residues. The CDR3 reads CASSLMGQGAKSGYTF. CDR3 nucleotide sequence: TGTGCCAGCAGTTTAATGGGACAGGGGGCGAAATCTGGCTACACCTTC.

On this clonotype itself: With a much larger clone just one base away, this may be a read error. The chain carries TRBV4-1 and TRBJ1-5; no firm D call. This CDR3 is built from 13 residues. Trimming took off 0 bases at V and 6 bases at J, with 6 bases between the two ends. Germline V gene sequence: CDR1 MGHRA, CDR2 YSYEKL. The CDR3 DNA reads as TGCGCCAGCAGCCAAGATCTATTTCAGCCCCAGCATTTT. The encoded protein is CASSQDLFQPQHF.

This clonotype showed up just a few times. The V call is TRBV20-1, the J call TRBJ2-3, with 8 bases fitting TRBD1. CDR1 and CDR2 from the germline V gene are DFQATT and SNEGSKA (reference sequence). The V and J ends lost 1 base and 0 bases, in that order; junction bases with no gene match: 3. The CDR3 has 15 amino acids. The CDR3 coding sequence is TGCAGTGCTAGAGTTAACAGGGGGAGCACAGATACGCAGTATTTT. This sequence encodes CSARVNRGSTDTQYF.

In this sample, this clonotype turned up many times. CDR3 residues: CASSLDRGGYEQYF. As DNA, the CDR3 is TGTGCCAGCAGTTTAGACAGGGGCGGGTACGAGCAGTACTTC. The chain couples TRBV12-3 or TRBV12-4 to TRBJ2-7, with 7 bases matching TRBD1. The CDR3 is 14 amino acids. Germline trimming cut 1 base from V and 4 bases from J; bases unmatched to any gene: 4.

V gene TRBV6-5 combines with J gene TRBJ2-2, with 8 positions matching TRBD2. With V trimmed by 0 bases and J by 6 bases, 6 bases remained unmatched. This CDR3 region has 16 residues. Germline V CDR1 and CDR2: MNHEY, SVGAGI. The CDR3 DNA reads TGTGCCAGCAGTTACTCGAGCGGGAGAAGTGCCGGGGAGCTGTTTTTT. It encodes CASSYSSGRSAGELFF.

The V call is TRBV20-1, the J call TRBJ2-3; 9 positions match TRBD2. V lost 5 bases to trimming and J lost 4 bases; unmatched junction nucleotides: 7. Germline CDR1 and CDR2: DFQATT and SNEGSKA (reference sequence). The CDR3 length is 14 residues. DNA for the CDR3: TGCAGTGCTGTGAAACAGCGGGGGGCAGATACGCAGTATTTT. Protein: CSAVKQRGADTQYF.

The chain joins TRBV20-1 to TRBJ1-5; tentative D call: TRBD1 (6 bases). Trimming left V 6 bases short and J 0 bases short, with 9 bases between. The CDR3 covers 13 residues. In germline, CDR1 is DFQATT, CDR2 SNEGSKA (reference sequence). CDR3 nucleotide sequence: TGCAGTGCCACGGACAGTAGCAATCAGCCCCAGCATTTT. Translated: CSATDSSNQPQHF.

The chain couples TRBV7-2 to TRBJ2-5; D call uncertain. Deletions cut 2 bases from V and 2 bases from J, with 12 bases between. This CDR3 has 15 residues. Germline loops: CDR1 SGHTA, CDR2 FQGNSA. This CDR3 is CASSLNTASQETQYF. The CDR3 DNA sequence: TGTGCCAGCAGCTTAAATACTGCCAGTCAAGAGACCCAGTACTTC.

The chain joins TRBV14 to TRBJ1-3; 9 bases map to TRBD1. Germline trimming cut 4 bases from V and 4 bases from J; bases unmatched to any gene: 8. Germline lookup yields CDR1 SGHDN and CDR2 FVKESK. The CDR3 runs to 16 residues. Written as DNA, the CDR3 is TGTGCCAGCAGCCTAAAACAGGGGGCGAGAGGAAACACCATATATTTT. Translating gives CASSLKQGARGNTIYF.

The chain is built from TRBV9 and TRBJ2-1; perhaps TRBD2 as D (5 bases). This CDR3 has 13 residues. The germline gives CDR1 SGDLS, CDR2 YYNGEE. Trimming left V 4 bases short and J 5 bases short, with 10 bases between. Here the CDR3 reads CASSRGADNEQFF. The CDR3 nucleotides are TGTGCCAGCAGCCGGGGAGCGGACAATGAGCAGTTCTTC.

This clonotype turned up a few times. V usage is TRBV27 and J usage is TRBJ1-5, with D maybe TRBD1 (6 bases). The CDR3 is 14 amino acids. In germline, CDR1 is MNHEY, CDR2 SMNVEV (reference sequence). The V and J ends lost 11 bases and 0 bases respectively, with 14 bases between them. The CDR3 region is CAPRQEYSNQPQHF. The CDR3 coding sequence is TGTGCCCCGAGACAGGAATATAGCAATCAGCCCCAGCATTTT.

Only a few counts were recorded for this clonotype. This chain links TRBV12-3 or TRBV12-4 with TRBJ1-2; 8 bases align to TRBD1. The CDR3 is 13 amino acids. Losses at the gene ends were 2 bases for V and 8 bases for J; bases not matched to a gene: 4. CDR3 residues: CASSLRTGGGYTF. The CDR3 DNA reads as TGTGCCAGCAGTTTAAGAACAGGGGGAGGCTACACCTTC.

The rearrangement joins TRBV5-5 to TRBJ1-6, with D maybe TRBD1 (5 bases). This CDR3 is built from 15 residues. With 1 base removed from V and 7 bases from J, the gap between germline ends came to 12 bases. Germline CDR1 reads SGHKS; CDR2 reads YYEKEE (reference sequence). CDR3 loop: CASSLWGPPNSPLHF. DNA for the CDR3: TGTGCCAGCAGCTTGTGGGGCCCTCCGAATTCACCCCTCCACTTT.

This clonotype came up a few times. The CDR3 bases are TGCGCCAGCAGCTTCAAGACAGGGTCCTACAATGAGCAGTTCTTC. Translated, it gives CASSFKTGSYNEQFF. The gene calls are TRBV5-1 and TRBJ2-1; TRBD1 matches 7 bases. CDR3 length: 15 residues. Germline assignment: CDR1 SGHRS and CDR2 YFSETQ. V lost 2 bases to trimming and J lost 1 base; unmatched junction nucleotides: 3.

This clonotype was detected ten times or more. The chain has TRBV20-1 and TRBJ2-3, with 9 bases aligning to TRBD2. Germline values: CDR1 DFQATT, CDR2 SNEGSKA (reference sequence). This CDR3 is built from 13 residues. The V and J ends lost 8 bases and 2 bases, in that order; junction bases with no gene match: 5. DNA of the CDR3: TGCAGTTGCGGGAGGGCCAACACAGATACGCAGTATTTT. This gives the protein CSCGRANTDTQYF.